These T cell receptor beta chains were read from a single sample in a study of blood T cell repertoires in COVID-19. Produced via immunoSEQ multiplex PCR; TCRdb's table is partial and in-frame only. Among around 160,000 clones listed, 70% to 90% were seen once. The sequenced sample consisted of peripheral blood. The source of these receptors is a man in his fifties or sixties with acute or convalescent COVID-19. Both conserved end residues are part of each CDR3. The D gene is left open where the match is weak.

v_call: TRBV11-2; d_call: TRBD1; j_call: TRBJ1-1; cdr3_aa: CASSLRTGAEAFF; cdr3_nt: TGTGCCAGCAGCTTACGCACAGGGGCCGAAGCTTTCTTT
v_call: TRBV6-4; d_call: TRBD1; j_call: TRBJ1-5; cdr3_aa: CASSPTGQDQPQHF; cdr3_nt: TGTGCCAGTTCGCCGACGGGACAGGATCAGCCCCAGCATTTT
v_call: TRBV5-5; d_call: TRBD1; j_call: TRBJ2-3; cdr3_aa: CASSSGQGLTDTQYF; cdr3_nt: TGTGCCAGCAGCTCCGGACAGGGCCTAACAGATACGCAGTATTTT
v_call: TRBV2; d_call: TRBD2; j_call: TRBJ2-3; cdr3_aa: CATREGGDTQYF; cdr3_nt: TGTGCCACCCGGGAGGGAGGGGATACGCAGTATTTT
v_call: TRBV5-1; d_call: TRBD1; j_call: TRBJ1-4; cdr3_aa: CASSTDRGGEKLFF; cdr3_nt: TGCGCCAGCAGCACGGACAGGGGCGGAGAAAAACTGTTTTTT
v_call: TRBV18; d_call: NA; j_call: TRBJ1-6; cdr3_aa: CASSPVVGTPGSPLHF; cdr3_nt: TGTGCCAGCTCCCCAGTGGTCGGGACACCTGGGTCACCCCTCCACTTT
v_call: TRBV10-3; d_call: TRBD1; j_call: TRBJ1-4; cdr3_aa: CAISEQGAGNEKLFF; cdr3_nt: TGTGCCATCAGTGAACAGGGGGCTGGGAATGAAAAACTGTTTTTT
v_call: TRBV12-3/TRBV12-4; d_call: NA; j_call: TRBJ2-6; cdr3_aa: CASTLSGANVLTF; cdr3_nt: TGTGCCAGCACTCTTTCTGGGGCCAACGTCCTGACTTTC
v_call: TRBV11-3; d_call: TRBD1; j_call: TRBJ1-6; cdr3_aa: CASSLEDWGQGTYGYNSPLHF; cdr3_nt: TGTGCCAGCAGCTTAGAGGATTGGGGACAGGGGACCTACGGGTATAATTCACCCCTCCACTTT
v_call: TRBV19; d_call: NA; j_call: TRBJ1-5; cdr3_aa: CASSIRQGGNQPQHF; cdr3_nt: TGTGCCAGTAGTATTAGGCAGGGTGGCAATCAGCCCCAGCATTTT
v_call: TRBV7-2; d_call: TRBD2; j_call: TRBJ2-7; cdr3_aa: CASSSGTSGAEQYF; cdr3_nt: TGTGCCAGCAGCTCCGGGACTAGCGGGGCCGAGCAGTACTTC
v_call: TRBV7-9; d_call: NA; j_call: TRBJ1-1; cdr3_aa: CASSIGEAGPTEAFF; cdr3_nt: TGTGCCAGCAGCATTGGGGAGGCAGGGCCCACTGAAGCTTTCTTT
v_call: TRBV5-6; d_call: TRBD1; j_call: TRBJ2-4; cdr3_aa: CASSLAGQGPLAKNIQYF; cdr3_nt: TGTGCCAGCAGCTTGGCGGGACAGGGGCCTTTAGCCAAAAACATTCAGTACTTC
v_call: TRBV6-5; d_call: NA; j_call: TRBJ1-1; cdr3_aa: CASSREAGSEAFF; cdr3_nt: TGTGCCAGCAGTCGGGAGGCTGGGTCTGAAGCTTTCTTT
v_call: TRBV6-5; d_call: TRBD2; j_call: TRBJ2-1; cdr3_aa: CASSSRLAREYNEQFF; cdr3_nt: TGTGCCAGCAGTTCTCGACTAGCTCGGGAATACAATGAGCAGTTCTTC
v_call: TRBV2; d_call: NA; j_call: TRBJ1-1; cdr3_aa: CASSVQGTEAFF; cdr3_nt: TGTGCCAGCAGTGTGCAGGGGACTGAAGCTTTCTTT
v_call: TRBV5-1; d_call: TRBD2; j_call: TRBJ2-3; cdr3_aa: CASSREPSGGQDTQYF; cdr3_nt: TGCGCCAGCAGCAGGGAGCCTAGCGGGGGGCAAGATACGCAGTATTTT
v_call: TRBV27; d_call: NA; j_call: TRBJ2-7; cdr3_aa: CASSLRQSPYEQYF; cdr3_nt: TGTGCCAGCAGTTTACGACAGAGCCCCTACGAGCAGTACTTC